The 10 T cell receptor beta chains presented below share a single source sample, sequenced in a study of cytomegalovirus exposure and HLA in healthy donors. A multiplex PCR was run with 60 Vbeta primers and 13 Jbeta primers. Only in-frame clones appear in the TCRdb table, and some are missing; sequencing was by immunoSEQ multiplex PCR. The sample has approximately 130,000 clones, 80% to 85% seen once. Sequencing was carried out using PBMCs. The receptors were gathered from a woman aged 50 to 60 in good health and CMV-seropositive.

This clone was seen a single time. This chain links TRBV9 with TRBJ2-1; no reliable D call. Between the trimmed V and J ends, which lost 3 bases and 5 bases, there was a span of 15 bases. In germline, CDR1 is SGDLS, CDR2 YYNGEE. The CDR3 contains 15 residues. The CDR3 nucleotides read TGTGCCAGCAGCGAGAGTGTATCCCGGGACAATGAGCAGTTCTTC. Translation: CASSESVSRDNEQFF. Based on the CDR3 plus reference TRBV9 and TRBJ2-1, the full variable domain is DSGVTQTPKHLITATGQRVTLRCSPRSGDLSVYWYQQSLDQGLQFLIQYYNGEERAKGNILERFSAQQFPDLHSELNLSSLELGDSALYFCASSESVSRDNEQFFGPGTRLTVL.

The table lists this clone with a count of one. This rearrangement joins TRBV18 to TRBJ1-4; no clear D. The ends were cut back, 1 base at V and 0 bases at J, with 9 bases in the middle. CDR1 is KGHSH, CDR2 LQKENI, per germline. There are 16 residues in the CDR3. DNA of the CDR3: TGTGCCAGCTCACCACAATCGTTAACAACTAATGAAAAACTGTTTTTT. It translates to CASSPQSLTTNEKLFF. Variable domain in full (rest from reference TRBV18 and TRBJ1-4): NAGVMQNPRHLVRRRGQEARLRCSPMKGHSHVYWYRQLPEEGLKFMVYLQKENIIDESGMPKERFSAEFPKEGPSILRIQQVVRGDSAAYFCASSPQSLTTNEKLFFGSGTQLSVL.

J is TRBJ2-3 and V is TRBV5-8, with a tentative D call TRBD1 (6 bases). Germline V gene sequence: CDR1 SGHTS, CDR2 YDEGEE. The CDR3 runs 14 residues. Trimming left V 4 bases short and J 2 bases short, with 11 bases between. CDR3 coding DNA: TGTGCCAGCAGCCGAAGGACAGACACAGATACGCAGTATTTT. Protein product: CASSRRTDTDTQYF.

This chain uses TRBV4-1 with TRBJ1-5; D ambiguous. The germline V gene has CDR1 MGHRA and CDR2 YSYEKL. The CDR3 is 15 amino acids. Trimming shortened V by 4 bases and J by 10 bases, and 20 bases separated the two germline ends. CDR3 in amino acids: CASSPRGGSLSPQHF. In nucleotides, the CDR3 is TGCGCCAGCAGCCCCAGAGGCGGTTCCTTAAGTCCCCAGCATTTT.

This sequence joins TRBV5-1 and TRBJ2-2, with 8 bases that match TRBD2. Trimming took 5 bases from V and 2 from J; bases not matched to a gene: 11. Germline V gene lookup returns CDR1 SGHRS and CDR2 YFSETQ. The CDR3 has 17 amino acids. DNA of the CDR3: TGCGCCAGCAGATCGATCCCCGGGACTAGTAACACCGGGGAGCTGTTTTTT. It encodes CASRSIPGTSNTGELFF.

The chain recombines TRBV27 with TRBJ1-1, with a weak D call TRBD1 (6 bases). V was cut by 1 base and J by 3 bases, with 9 bases left in between. Germline V gives CDR1 MNHEY, CDR2 SMNVEV (reference sequence). The CDR3 spans 14 residues. This CDR3 reads CASSLLKGDTEAFF. The CDR3 DNA sequence: TGTGCCAGCAGTTTATTGAAGGGGGACACTGAAGCTTTCTTT.

The chain recombines TRBV4-1 with TRBJ2-1; D call uncertain. The CDR3 contains 15 residues. V lost 0 bases, J lost 0 bases, and 6 bases lay in between. Germline values: CDR1 MGHRA, CDR2 YSYEKL. CDR3 residues: CASSQEMSSYNEQFF. CDR3 DNA: TGCGCCAGCAGCCAAGAGATGAGCTCCTACAATGAGCAGTTCTTC.

This rearrangement joins TRBV5-4 to TRBJ1-4; 7 bases match TRBD1. Germline V gene data show CDR1 as SGHNT and CDR2 as YYREEE (reference sequence). This CDR3 contains 14 residues. Trimming took 0 bases from V and 8 from J; bases not matched to a gene: 4. The CDR3 reads CASSLDRGVEKLFF. CDR3 coding DNA: TGTGCCAGCAGCTTGGACAGGGGCGTAGAAAAACTGTTTTTT. Looking up the rest from reference TRBV5-4 and TRBJ1-4 gives the full variable domain: ETGVTQSPTHLIKTRGQQVTLRCSSQSGHNTVSWYQQALGQGPQFIFQYYREEENGRGNFPPRFSGLQFPNYSSELNVNALELDDSALYLCASSLDRGVEKLFFGSGTQLSVL.

This chain links TRBV27 with TRBJ1-6; D call uncertain. Trimming shortened V by 6 bases and J by 9 bases, and 18 bases separated the two germline ends. The CDR3 spans 15 residues. CDR1 and CDR2 (germline): MNHEY, SMNVEV (reference sequence). The CDR3 sequence is CASRPRAPEGSPLHF. CDR3 coding DNA: TGTGCCAGCAGACCCCGGGCCCCCGAGGGTTCACCCCTCCACTTT.

V is TRBV4-1 and J is TRBJ2-7, with D possibly TRBD1 on 6 matching bases. Germline CDR1 and CDR2: MGHRA and YSYEKL. This CDR3 contains 13 residues. V was trimmed by 6 bases and J by 2 bases, leaving 11 bases between them. The CDR3 nucleotides are TGCGCCAGCAGTTCAGGACAGACCTACGAGCAGTACTTC. Translation: CASSSGQTYEQYF.